This entry is about one T cell receptor (beta chain). Its specific antigen is unknown. It has no much larger one-base neighbor in the sample; base qualities were not kept. Collaborating institutions collected whole blood in K2EDTA tubes following their own protocols. For TCRbeta analysis, collaborators shipped samples in one of three forms: frozen whole blood, isolated PBMCs, or DNA extracted from either of those sample types. From the cysteine through the phenylalanine, the CDR3 covers 15 amino acids. Of all the DNA, just the CDR3 is kept, 45 bases in frame from base 1. Reading the germline V gene gives CDR1 SGDLS and CDR2 YYNGEE. Trimming at the junction amounts to 0 bases on V and 1 base on J, and the germline ends lie 9 bases apart. This entry comes from a study of blood T cell repertoires in COVID-19 (dated by TCRdb to about 2020). For context, the study as a whole: The collaborator samples originated in the United States, Italy and Spain and spanned the acute and convalescent phases of COVID-19. The material from the prospective study consisted of cDNA or gDNA derived from T cells, B-cell-depleted T cells, or PBMCs. Deeply sampled blood TCRbeta repertoires from subjects exposed to, actively infected with, or recovered from COVID-19 were included in the dataset. The repertoires were made available in a free public database intended to serve as a resource for research on the immune response to SARS-CoV-2. The samples were drawn from the first 160 participants of the ongoing ImmuneRACE study and from about 1,200 subjects provided by 6 global collaborators. Sample metadata almost always included a de-identified subject ID, COVID-19 status, age in years and sex. HLA class I and class II types, where available, came from metadata supplied by the sample provider rather than from assay-based typing.

TCRbeta CDR3 regions were amplified from genomic DNA using the immunoSEQ Assay, a bias-controlled multiplex PCR. Per the source publication's procedure: The number of nucleated cells in each sample was estimated from the amplification of reference gene primers within the assay. To quantify the absolute abundance of each unique TCRbeta CDR3 rearrangement, sequence reads were collapsed and filtered. For each sample, productive Simpson clonality was calculated as the square root of Simpson's diversity index over productive rearrangements. TCRdb retrieved this table from immuneACCESS and kept in-frame rearrangements only. Not all clones are present; in checked studies, unresolved V genes account for under half, and no reason is known for the remainder. V and J calls and clone size come straight from that table; D and trimming were deduced from the DNA. The sample yields roughly 310,000 clones; approximately 88% were counted once. Of the sample, about 3.9% falls within the top ten clones.

What the authors observed across the whole study: The quantity of clinical and demographic metadata differed by source and by participant and was supplied without curation.

The sequence came from a woman aged 45-59 years with active or convalescent COVID-19. Material for sequencing was peripheral blood. The chain joins TRBV9 to TRBJ2-3, with TRBD2 as a weak D call on 6 bases. The nucleotides read TGTGCCAGCAGCGTAGGGAGGGACCGCACAGATACGCAGTATTTT. This is translated as CASSVGRDRTDTQYF.